Below are 23 T cell receptor beta chains sequenced from a single sample in a study of T cell changes during pregnancy in multiple sclerosis. The protocol was immunoSEQ multiplex PCR, while the TCRdb copy is restricted to in-frame clones and leaves out a portion. The sample holds 45,000 to 60,000 clones, approximately 90% seen once. The starting material was CD8+ T cells from peripheral blood mononuclear cells, obtained in the second trimester of pregnancy. Receptors originate from a female donor with multiple sclerosis, enrolled in a pregnancy study.

The rearrangement joins TRBV19 to TRBJ2-7; possible D gene TRBD2, 6 bases. The V end was cut by 4 bases, the J end by 1 base, with 17 bases between. Germline-derived CDR1 and CDR2 are LNHDA and SQIVND (reference sequence). The CDR3 consists of 16 residues. The CDR3 spells CASSTGLPRASYEQYF. CDR3 DNA sequence: TGTGCCAGTAGTACGGGACTCCCGAGGGCTTCCTACGAGCAGTACTTC. Together with reference TRBV19 and TRBJ2-7, the CDR3 gives the full variable domain: DGGITQSPKYLFRKEGQNVTLSCEQNLNHDAMYWYRQDPGQGLRLIYYSQIVNDFQKGDIAEGYSVSREKKESFPLTVTSAQKNPTAFYLCASSTGLPRASYEQYFGPGTRLTVT.

The chain is built from TRBV6-1 and TRBJ1-2; D might be TRBD1 (5 bases). V lost 0 bases and J 4 bases, leaving 9 bases between the germline ends. Germline V gives CDR1 MNHNS, CDR2 SASEGT. The CDR3 runs to 14 residues. As DNA, the CDR3 is TGTGCCAGCAGTGAAGCTGGGGCCCCCTATGGCTACACCTTC. Protein: CASSEAGAPYGYTF.

The genes are TRBV10-2 and TRBJ1-2; 7 bases are shared with TRBD1. This CDR3 contains 11 residues. Germline CDR1 and CDR2: WSHSY and SAAADI. The V segment lost 8 bases and the J segment 8 bases; nucleotides outside the gene matches: 5. The CDR3 sequence is CASRQGYGYTF. CDR3 sequence (DNA): TGCGCCAGCCGACAGGGCTACGGCTACACCTTC.

This clone was counted only a few times. The rearrangement uses TRBV5-4 and TRBJ2-1; the D gene is possibly TRBD1 (5 bases). The CDR3 has 16 amino acids. CDR1 is SGHNT and CDR2 is YYREEE in the germline V gene (reference sequence). V was shortened by 3 bases and J by 5 bases, with 18 bases between the two germline ends. The CDR3, as DNA: TGTGCCAGCAGCTCCAGGGCCCCTCCATCCAACAATGAGCAGTTCTTC. It translates to CASSSRAPPSNNEQFF.

This sequence joins TRBV12-5 and TRBJ1-5, with a possible D match to TRBD1 (5 bases). The CDR3 runs to 13 residues. Per germline, CDR1 LGHNT and CDR2 FRNRAP. Deletions cut 0 bases from V and 7 bases from J, with 7 bases between. This chain's CDR3 is CASGLVWGQPQHF. CDR3 sequence (DNA): TGTGCTAGTGGTTTGGTGTGGGGCCAGCCCCAGCATTTT.

The sample holds a few counts of this clone. The V and J genes are TRBV6-1 and TRBJ2-1; D might be TRBD2 (5 bases). The CDR3 length is 13 residues. Germline CDR1 reads MNHNS; CDR2 reads SASEGT. Trimming took 2 bases from V and 9 from J, leaving 11 bases between them. The CDR3 DNA follows: TGTGCCAGCAGTGAAACCCTAGCAGGTGAGCAGTTCTTC. It yields the protein CASSETLAGEQFF.

The chain employs TRBV6-5 and TRBJ1-5; 9 bases map to TRBD1. Unmatched junction bases numbered 5, after V lost 4 bases and J lost 1 base. In germline, CDR1 is MNHEY, CDR2 SVGAGI. The CDR3 has 16 amino acids. The DNA for the CDR3 is TGTGCCAGCAGTTTACGAGGGACAGGGAGCAATCAGCCCCAGCATTTT. Translating gives CASSLRGTGSNQPQHF.

The chain joins TRBV19 to TRBJ2-3; D is possibly TRBD1 (5 bases). Trimming stripped 1 base from V and 3 bases from J, with 11 bases between. Per the germline V gene, CDR1 is LNHDA and CDR2 is SQIVND (reference sequence). The CDR3 sequence is 15 residues long. CDR3 bases: TGTGCCAGTAGTATAGGGGAAGGGGTGACAGATACGCAGTATTTT. Translation: CASSIGEGVTDTQYF.

The chain carries TRBV5-4 and TRBJ1-2; 7 nucleotides line up with TRBD1. CDR1 SGHNT and CDR2 YYREEE come from the germline V gene (reference sequence). This CDR3 has 14 amino acids. Losses at the gene ends were 2 bases for V and 2 bases for J; bases not matched to a gene: 3. Here the CDR3 reads CASSFKGANYGYTF. The CDR3, as DNA: TGTGCCAGCAGCTTTAAGGGGGCCAACTATGGCTACACCTTC.

The chain recombines TRBV2 with TRBJ1-1; D not certain. CDR3 length: 15 amino acids. The V end was cut by 7 bases, the J end by 0 bases, with 15 bases between. The V gene's germline CDR1 is SNHLY and CDR2 FYNNEI. In nucleotides, the CDR3 is TGTGCCAGCACGGAAACGGGAATCATGAACACTGAAGCTTTCTTT. This gives the protein CASTETGIMNTEAFF.

The chain carries TRBV23-1 and TRBJ2-2, with TRBD1 matching 10 bases. TRBV23-1 is an open reading frame, and its role is uncertain. CDR3 length: 16 residues. The V segment lost 2 bases and the J segment 3 bases; nucleotides outside the gene matches: 3. CDR3 sequence (DNA): TGCGCCAGCAGTCAAGGACAGGGGGGTTACACCGGGGAGCTGTTTTTT. Amino acids: CASSQGQGGYTGELFF.

V and J are TRBV5-1 and TRBJ1-4; D possibly corresponds to TRBD1 (6 bases). The CDR3 spans 16 residues. The germline CDR1 and CDR2 sequences are SGHRS and YFSETQ. The V and J ends lost 2 bases and 12 bases respectively, with 23 bases between them. CDR3 in amino acids: CASSFELGTFDRELFF. The CDR3 DNA reads TGCGCCAGCAGCTTTGAACTGGGGACATTTGATCGGGAACTGTTTTTT.

This clone was seen more than once but under ten times. The genes are TRBV6-4 and TRBJ2-3; 10 bases line up with TRBD2. The CDR3 has 15 residues. V lost 4 bases to trimming and J lost 3 bases; unmatched junction nucleotides: 4. The germline V gene encodes CDR1 MRHNA and CDR2 SNTAGT. CDR3 protein: CASSAASGGTDTQYF. Here the CDR3 DNA reads TGTGCCAGCAGTGCCGCTAGCGGGGGAACAGATACGCAGTATTTT.

The chain is built from TRBV2 and TRBJ1-5; tentatively, D is TRBD1 (5 bases). Trimming took 8 bases from V and 3 from J, leaving 17 bases between them. The CDR3 length is 15 residues. Per germline, CDR1 SNHLY and CDR2 FYNNEI. This chain's CDR3 is CASGGGEGVNQPQHF. CDR3 coding DNA: TGTGCCAGCGGGGGGGGTGAAGGGGTCAATCAGCCCCAGCATTTT.

This clone was detected only a few times. This rearrangement joins TRBV4-1 to TRBJ2-2; maybe TRBD2 (5 bases). Trimming pared 5 bases from V and 11 bases from J, leaving 9 bases between. The CDR3 contains 11 residues. CDR1 and CDR2 (germline): MGHRA, YSYEKL. CDR3 sequence (DNA): TGCGCCAGCAGCGAACGGGGAGAGCTGTTTTTT. Translated: CASSERGELFF.

The V call is TRBV10-3, the J call TRBJ2-1, with D tentatively TRBD1 (6 bases). The ends were cut back, 4 bases at V and 0 bases at J, with 13 bases in the middle. The CDR3 contains 16 residues. Germline V gene lookup returns CDR1 ENHRY and CDR2 SYGVKD. CDR3 nucleotide sequence: TGTGCCATCAGTGTCCTGACAGGAATCTCCTACAATGAGCAGTTCTTC. As protein: CAISVLTGISYNEQFF.

This clone was recorded once. This chain uses TRBV14 with TRBJ1-1; D might be TRBD1 (5 bases). This CDR3 is built from 16 residues. The ends were cut back, 0 bases at V and 1 base at J, with 12 bases in the middle. Per germline, CDR1 SGHDN and CDR2 FVKESK. The CDR3 region is CASSQEISDRNTEAFF. The CDR3, as DNA: TGTGCCAGCAGCCAAGAAATCAGTGACAGGAACACTGAAGCTTTCTTT.

This rearrangement joins TRBV28 to TRBJ1-1, with D maybe TRBD1 (6 bases). Trimming cost V 7 bases and J 0 bases, with 12 bases left between them. Germline V gives CDR1 MDHEN, CDR2 SYDVKM. CDR3 length: 14 amino acids. CDR3 sequence reads: CASMLQGLNTEAFF. The CDR3 region has the DNA TGTGCCAGCATGCTACAGGGCTTGAACACTGAAGCTTTCTTT. Using reference TRBV28 and TRBJ1-1 for the parts outside the CDR3, the full variable domain is DVKVTQSSRYLVKRTGEKVFLECVQDMDHENMFWYRQDPGLGLRLIYFSYDVKMKEKGDIPEGYSVSREKKERFSLILESASTNQTSMYLCASMLQGLNTEAFFGQGTRLTVV.

This clone has just one count. This sequence joins TRBV2 and TRBJ1-6; unclear D gene. The V end was cut by 8 bases, the J end by 0 bases, with 17 bases between. The length of the CDR3 is 17 residues. Per the germline V gene, CDR1 is SNHLY and CDR2 is FYNNEI. The CDR3 DNA follows: TGTGCCAGCGGGAGGACGGGGTCGAGCTCCTATAATTCACCCCTCCACTTT. The encoded protein is CASGRTGSSSYNSPLHF.

V and J are TRBV30 and TRBJ1-2; weak D call: TRBD1 (5 bases). CDR3 length equals 15 residues. Per the germline V gene, CDR1 is GTSNPN and CDR2 is SVGIG (reference sequence). V was shortened by 7 bases and J by 0 bases, with 18 bases between the two germline ends. The CDR3 DNA follows: TGTGCCTATCAACAGGAATTCGACCCTAACTATGGCTACACCTTC. Its protein is CAYQQEFDPNYGYTF. The full variable domain, its missing parts supplied by reference TRBV30 and TRBJ1-2, is SQTIHQWPATLVQPVGSPLSLECTVEGTSNPNLYWYRQAAGRGLQLLFYSVGIGQISSEVPQNLSASRPQDRQFILSSKKLLLSDSGFYLCAYQQEFDPNYGYTFGSGTRLTVV.

V and J are TRBV5-1 and TRBJ1-1; D not certain. CDR3 length: 13 residues. Germline V gene lookup returns CDR1 SGHRS and CDR2 YFSETQ. Trimming took off 4 bases at V and 7 bases at J, with 14 bases between the two ends. The CDR3 protein is CASSSRLRNEAFF. The DNA of the CDR3 is TGCGCCAGCAGCAGTCGGCTGCGGAATGAAGCTTTCTTT.

This clone was detected only once. The rearrangement uses TRBV11-1 and TRBJ1-1; possibly TRBD1 for D (6 bases). The CDR3 is made up of 15 amino acids. Germline V gene data show CDR1 as SGHAT and CDR2 as FQDESV (reference sequence). V was cut by 3 bases and J by 1 base, with 12 bases left in between. Here the CDR3 reads CASSFTVQGNTEAFF. The CDR3 DNA is TGTGCCAGCAGCTTCACCGTACAGGGGAACACTGAAGCTTTCTTT. Full variable domain (remainder filled in from reference TRBV11-1 and TRBJ1-1): EAEVAQSPRYKITEKSQAVAFWCDPISGHATLYWYRQILGQGPELLVQFQDESVVDDSQLPKDRFSAERLKGVDSTLKIQPAELGDSAMYLCASSFTVQGNTEAFFGQGTRLTVV.

The chain carries TRBV7-6 and TRBJ1-3; D remains unclear. V lost 1 base and J lost 2, with 12 bases in between. CDR3 length: 16 amino acids. Germline-derived CDR1 and CDR2 are SGHVS and FNYEAQ. The CDR3 nucleotides read TGTGCCAGCAGCTTAGTCCTGCCGCGTGCTGGAAACACCATATATTTT. Its protein is CASSLVLPRAGNTIYF. The full variable domain, completed using reference TRBV7-6 and TRBJ1-3, is GAGVSQSPRYKVTKRGQDVALRCDPISGHVSLYWYRQALGQGPEFLTYFNYEAQQDKSGLPNDRFSAERPEGSISTLTIQRTEQRDSAMYRCASSLVLPRAGNTIYFGEGSWLTVV.